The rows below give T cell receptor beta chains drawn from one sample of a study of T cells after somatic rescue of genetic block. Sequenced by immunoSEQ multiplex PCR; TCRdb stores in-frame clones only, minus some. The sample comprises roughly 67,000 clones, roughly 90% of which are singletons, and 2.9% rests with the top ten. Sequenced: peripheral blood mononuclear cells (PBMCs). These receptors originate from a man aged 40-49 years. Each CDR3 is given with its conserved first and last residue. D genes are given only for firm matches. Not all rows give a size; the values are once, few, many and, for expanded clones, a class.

DNA: TGTGCCAGTAGTGTCCGGACTAGCGGGGGAGCCCAGCAAGAGACCCAGTACTTC
CDR3: CASSVRTSGGAQQETQYF
J: TRBJ2-5
V: TRBV19
D: TRBD2
size: .

DNA: TGTGCCAGCAGCTTCGGGGGGGGTCCGGAGACCCAGTACTTC
CDR3: CASSFGGGPETQYF
J: TRBJ2-5
V: TRBV11-2
D: TRBD2
size: .

DNA: TGTGCCAGCAGGAGGACTAGCGGGATTGGGAGGCGCGATGAGCAGTTCTTC
CDR3: CASRRTSGIGRRDEQFF
J: TRBJ2-1
V: TRBV2
D: TRBD2
size: .

DNA: TGTGCCAGCAGGGAAAACACAGGGAGCGGCTACACCTTC
CDR3: CASRENTGSGYTF
J: TRBJ1-2
V: TRBV6-6
D: .
size: .

DNA: TGTGCCAGAGGGACAGGGACTTACAATGAGCAGTTCTTC
CDR3: CARGTGTYNEQFF
J: TRBJ2-1
V: TRBV2
D: TRBD1
size: .

DNA: TGTGCCAGCAGTGGTTGGACAGAGGAGACCCAGTACTTC
CDR3: CASSGWTEETQYF
J: TRBJ2-5
V: TRBV2
D: .
size: .

DNA: TGCAGTGCCGGGAGGAACAATGAGCAGTTCTTC
CDR3: CSAGRNNEQFF
J: TRBJ2-1
V: TRBV20-1
D: TRBD2
size: .

DNA: TGTGCCAGCAGCTTAGAACCGGGCGGCACAGATACGCAGTATTTT
CDR3: CASSLEPGGTDTQYF
J: TRBJ2-3
V: TRBV13
D: .
size: .

DNA: TGTGCCAGCAGCTTAGGGGGGTCCGCCTACGAGCAGTACTTC
CDR3: CASSLGGSAYEQYF
J: TRBJ2-7
V: TRBV11-2
D: .
size: .

DNA: TGTGCCAGCAGCTTGGCCGGATCCCACTACGAGCAGTACTTC
CDR3: CASSLAGSHYEQYF
J: TRBJ2-7
V: TRBV5-4
D: .
size: .

DNA: TGCGCCAGCAGCTTGGCTGGGGGCCTGAACACCGGGGAGCTGTTTTTT
CDR3: CASSLAGGLNTGELFF
J: TRBJ2-2
V: TRBV5-1
D: .
size: .

DNA: TGCGCCAGCAGCCCCTTGCCGGGGACTCGGGTGGAAGAGACCCAGTACTTC
CDR3: CASSPLPGTRVEETQYF
J: TRBJ2-5
V: TRBV4-1
D: .
size: .

DNA: TGTGCCAGCAGTGCCAGGACTAGCGGGGGGGTAGATACGCAGTATTTT
CDR3: CASSARTSGGVDTQYF
J: TRBJ2-3
V: TRBV27
D: TRBD2
size: .

DNA: TGTGCCAGCAGTGAAGCGAGCCATGGACTAGCGGGCACAGATACGCAGTATTTT
CDR3: CASSEASHGLAGTDTQYF
J: TRBJ2-3
V: TRBV2
D: TRBD2
size: .

DNA: TGTGCCAGCAGCCCTAGGACCGCCTCGGATACGCAGTATTTT
CDR3: CASSPRTASDTQYF
J: TRBJ2-3
V: TRBV7-2
D: .
size: once

DNA: TGTGCCAGCTCACCACCGTTTAGCGGGAGAAACAATGAGCAGTTCTTC
CDR3: CASSPPFSGRNNEQFF
J: TRBJ2-1
V: TRBV18
D: TRBD2
size: .

DNA: TGTGCCAGCAGCACCGGGGTTCAGGGTAGCTATGGCTACACCTTC
CDR3: CASSTGVQGSYGYTF
J: TRBJ1-2
V: TRBV28
D: .
size: .